The next 6 T cell receptor beta chains were all read from a single sample in a study of blood T cell repertoires in COVID-19. Only in-frame clones appear in the TCRdb table, and some are missing; sequencing was by immunoSEQ multiplex PCR. Of 95,000 to 100,000 clones listed, around 90% are singletons. The specimen was peripheral blood. The receptors were gathered from a man aged 45-65 years with acute or convalescent COVID-19.

This rearrangement joins TRBV4-2 to TRBJ1-1, with D tentatively TRBD1 (5 bases). The length of the CDR3 is 15 residues. CDR1 is LGHNA and CDR2 is YNFKEQ in the germline V gene. V dropped 2 bases and J dropped 4 bases, with 14 bases sitting between them. DNA of the CDR3: TGTGCCAGCAGCCAAATTGCCGGGGGTGGCACTGAAGCTTTCTTT. It specifies CASSQIAGGGTEAFF.

The gene calls are TRBV4-1 and TRBJ2-7; tentatively, D is TRBD1 (5 bases). The CDR3 is made up of 14 amino acids. The germline gives CDR1 MGHRA, CDR2 YSYEKL. V lost 0 bases and J 5 bases, leaving 11 bases between the germline ends. The CDR3 coding sequence is TGCGCCAGCAGCCAAGAGGGCAGGGCAGACGAGCAGTACTTC. This encodes CASSQEGRADEQYF.

Details on this clone: Germline is not matched at one junction end, which may reflect a read error. Other DNA sequences of this sample code for an identical CDR3. This chain links TRBV9 with TRBJ2-1; 9 nucleotides agree with TRBD1. In germline, CDR1 is SGDLS, CDR2 YYNGEE. CDR3 length equals 14 residues. The DNA for the CDR3 is TGTGCCAGCAGCGTAGGGGGACAGGGTGGTGAGCAATTCTTC. Translated, it gives CASSVGGQGGEQFF.

This sequence joins TRBV6-1 and TRBJ2-1; TRBD2 aligns across 7 bases. Losses at the gene ends were 7 bases for V and 10 bases for J; bases not matched to a gene: 13. The CDR3 runs 14 residues. Germline CDR1 MNHNS, CDR2 SASEGT. The CDR3 loop reads CASTGTTPGEEQFF. As DNA, the CDR3 is TGTGCCAGCACCGGGACTACCCCGGGGGAAGAGCAGTTCTTC.

The CDR3 sequence: CASSLGGEQYF. The CDR3 bases are TGCGCCAGCAGCCTCGGGGGGGAGCAGTACTTC. The J gene is TRBJ2-7, the V gene TRBV4-3; TRBD2 matches 7 bases. Germline CDR1 and CDR2: LGHNA and YSLEER. Unmatched junction bases numbered 1, after V lost 4 bases and J lost 7 bases. This CDR3 contains 11 residues.

The V gene is TRBV5-6, the J gene TRBJ1-1; D not certain. The CDR3 loop spans 16 amino acids. Germline V gene lookup returns CDR1 SGHDT and CDR2 YYEEEE. Trimming removed 3 bases at V and 1 base at J, with 16 bases between. As DNA, the CDR3 is TGTGCCAGCAGCTCGGTTGGGGAGTTCGAGAACACTGAAGCTTTCTTT. Amino acid sequence: CASSSVGEFENTEAFF.